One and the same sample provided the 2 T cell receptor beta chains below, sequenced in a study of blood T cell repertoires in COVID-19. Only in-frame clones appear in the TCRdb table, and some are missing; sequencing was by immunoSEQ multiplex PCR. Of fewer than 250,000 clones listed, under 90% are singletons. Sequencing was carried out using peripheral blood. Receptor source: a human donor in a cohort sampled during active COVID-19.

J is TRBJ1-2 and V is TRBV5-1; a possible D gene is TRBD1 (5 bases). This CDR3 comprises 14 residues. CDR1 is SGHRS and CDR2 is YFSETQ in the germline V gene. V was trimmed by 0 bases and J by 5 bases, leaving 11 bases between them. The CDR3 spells CASSLDQGGYGYTF. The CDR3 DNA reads TGCGCCAGCAGCTTGGACCAGGGCGGTTATGGCTACACCTTC.

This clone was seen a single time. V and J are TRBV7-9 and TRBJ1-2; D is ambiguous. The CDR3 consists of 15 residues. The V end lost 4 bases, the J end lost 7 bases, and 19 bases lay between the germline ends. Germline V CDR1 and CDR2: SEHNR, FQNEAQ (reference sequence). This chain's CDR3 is CASSSLATHAAGYTF. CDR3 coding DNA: TGTGCCAGCAGCTCCCTTGCTACGCATGCGGCTGGCTACACCTTC.